The 5 T cell receptor beta chains presented below share a single source sample, sequenced in a study of cytomegalovirus exposure and HLA in healthy donors. The study ran its PCR with 60 Vbeta and 13 Jbeta primers. Clones were read by immunoSEQ multiplex PCR, and TCRdb kept only the in-frame ones, dropping some. The table records almost 200,000 clones, roughly 85% of them present only once. Specimen: PBMCs. The receptors come from a woman in her 30s in good health and CMV-seropositive.

V gene TRBV28 combines with J gene TRBJ2-5; no clear D gene. The CDR3 runs 13 residues. Germline V gene lookup returns CDR1 MDHEN and CDR2 SYDVKM. V was shortened by 8 bases and J by 7 bases, with 17 bases between the two germline ends. The CDR3 loop is CASDDGQYGTQYF. CDR3 nucleotide sequence: TGTGCCAGCGATGATGGGCAGTACGGGACCCAGTACTTC.

This chain links TRBV4-3 with TRBJ2-2; 11 nucleotides align to TRBD2. The ends lost 5 bases at V and 4 bases at J; junction bases unmatched: 6. The CDR3 is 16 residues long. The V gene's germline CDR1 is LGHNA and CDR2 YSLEER. This CDR3 is CASSRVAGGGTGELFF. The DNA for the CDR3 is TGCGCCAGCAGCAGAGTAGCGGGAGGGGGCACCGGGGAGCTGTTTTTT.

The sample holds one count of this clone. J is TRBJ2-7 and V is TRBV6-5, with 8 bases lining up with TRBD2. The CDR3 contains 15 residues. Germline CDR1 reads MNHEY; CDR2 reads SVGAGI. V shed 6 bases and J 0 bases; nucleotides not matched to a gene: 7. The CDR3 region has the DNA TGTGCCAGCAGACTACTAGCGGCGAGCTCCTACGAGCAGTACTTC. This translates into CASRLLAASSYEQYF.

The chain's CDR3 is CATSLDRGYGYTF. CDR3 nucleotides: TGTGCCACCAGCCTTGACAGGGGGTATGGCTACACCTTC. This sequence joins TRBV15 and TRBJ1-2; 9 bases align to TRBD1. Per germline, CDR1 LNHNV and CDR2 YYDKDF (reference sequence). V shed 5 bases and J 5 bases; nucleotides not matched to a gene: 3. The CDR3 is 13 residues long.

This clone was seen once. The V gene is TRBV6-6, the J gene TRBJ2-5, with D perhaps TRBD1 (5 bases). The V gene's germline CDR1 is MNHNY and CDR2 SVGAGI (reference sequence). CDR3 size: 15 residues. The V end lost 1 base, the J end lost 1 base, and 10 bases lay between the germline ends. The CDR3 DNA follows: TGTGCCAGCAGTTACTTCAGGGTCCGCCAAGAGACCCAGTACTTC. It yields the protein CASSYFRVRQETQYF.